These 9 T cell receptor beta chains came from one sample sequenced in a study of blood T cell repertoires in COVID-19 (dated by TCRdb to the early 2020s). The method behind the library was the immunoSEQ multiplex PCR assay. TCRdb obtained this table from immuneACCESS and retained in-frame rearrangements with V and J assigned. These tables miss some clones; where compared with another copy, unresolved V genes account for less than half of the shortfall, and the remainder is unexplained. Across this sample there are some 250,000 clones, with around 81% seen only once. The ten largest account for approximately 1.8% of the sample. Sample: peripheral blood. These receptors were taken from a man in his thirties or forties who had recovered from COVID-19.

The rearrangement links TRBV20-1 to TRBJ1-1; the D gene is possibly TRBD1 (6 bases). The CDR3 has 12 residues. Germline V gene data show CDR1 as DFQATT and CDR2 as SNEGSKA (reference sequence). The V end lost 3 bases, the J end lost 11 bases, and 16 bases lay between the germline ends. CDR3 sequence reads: CSASGSGGNAFF. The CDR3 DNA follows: TGCAGTGCTAGTGGTTCTGGGGGCAACGCTTTCTTT.

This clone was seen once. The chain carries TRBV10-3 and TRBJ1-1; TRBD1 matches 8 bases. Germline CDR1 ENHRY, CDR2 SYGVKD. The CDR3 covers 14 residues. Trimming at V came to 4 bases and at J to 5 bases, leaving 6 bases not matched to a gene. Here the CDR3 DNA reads TGTGCCATCAGTGGCGCGACAGGGGAAACTGAAGCTTTCTTT. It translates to CAISGATGETEAFF.

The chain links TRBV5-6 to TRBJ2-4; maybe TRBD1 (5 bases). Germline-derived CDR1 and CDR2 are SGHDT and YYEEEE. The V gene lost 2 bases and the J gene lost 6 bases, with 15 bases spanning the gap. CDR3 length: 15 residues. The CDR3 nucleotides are TGTGCCAGCAGCTTTGGCCTACTCGACAGAAACATTCAGTACTTC. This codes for CASSFGLLDRNIQYF.

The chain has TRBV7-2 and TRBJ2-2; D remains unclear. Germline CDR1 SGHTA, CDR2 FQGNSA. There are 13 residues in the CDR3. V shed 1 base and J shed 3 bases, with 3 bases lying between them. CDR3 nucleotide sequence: TGTGCCAGCAGCTTAGGGCACACCGGGGAGCTGTTTTTT. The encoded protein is CASSLGHTGELFF.

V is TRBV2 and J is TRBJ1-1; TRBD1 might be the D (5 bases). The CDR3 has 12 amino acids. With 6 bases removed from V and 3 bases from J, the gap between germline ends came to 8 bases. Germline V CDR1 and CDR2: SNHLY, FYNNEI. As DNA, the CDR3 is TGTGCCAGCAGGTTAGGGGACACTGAAGCTTTCTTT. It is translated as CASRLGDTEAFF.

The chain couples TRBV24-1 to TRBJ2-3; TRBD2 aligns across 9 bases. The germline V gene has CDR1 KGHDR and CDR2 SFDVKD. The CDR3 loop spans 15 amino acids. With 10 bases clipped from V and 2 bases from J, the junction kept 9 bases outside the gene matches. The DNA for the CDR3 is TGTGCCACTTCTAGCGGGGCGGGCGTCACAGATACGCAGTATTTT. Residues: CATSSGAGVTDTQYF.

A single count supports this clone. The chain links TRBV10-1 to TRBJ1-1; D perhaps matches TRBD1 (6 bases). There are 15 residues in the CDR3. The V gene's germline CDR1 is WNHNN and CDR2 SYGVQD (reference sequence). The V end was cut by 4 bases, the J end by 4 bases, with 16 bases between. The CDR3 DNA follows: TGCGCCAGCAGTGGGGGGCCCTCCATCGTCACTGAAGCTTTCTTT. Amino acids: CASSGGPSIVTEAFF.

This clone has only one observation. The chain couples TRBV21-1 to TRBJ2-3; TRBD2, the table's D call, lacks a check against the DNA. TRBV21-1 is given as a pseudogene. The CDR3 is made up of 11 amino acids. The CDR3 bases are TGTGCCAGCCGTGAGACAGATACGCAGTATTTT. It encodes CASRETDTQYF.

CDR3 sequence (DNA): TGTGCCAGCAGCTTAGAAAGGACTTTTGAAGCTTTCTTT. Translated, it gives CASSLERTFEAFF. The genes are TRBV11-2 and TRBJ1-1; D not resolved. Deletions cut 0 bases from V and 7 bases from J, with 9 bases between. Germline V CDR1 and CDR2: SGHAT, FQNNGV. This CDR3 has 13 residues.